These 2 T cell receptor beta chains were sequenced from one sample in a study of OX40 agonist ivuxolimab in advanced cancers. Assay: immunoSEQ multiplex PCR; the TCRdb copy retains only in-frame clones and omits some. Of around 80,000 clones detected, more than 85% appear once; the ten largest clones hold about 0.89%. This material consisted of CD4+ or CD8+ T cells sorted from blood, taken in a trial of the OX40 agonist ivuxolimab. Source of these receptors: an adult with an advanced solid tumor such as melanoma, head and neck, liver or kidney cancer.

The chain recombines TRBV2 with TRBJ1-3; no definite D call. The CDR3 has 14 amino acids. From germline, CDR1 is SNHLY and CDR2 FYNNEI. V gave up 6 bases and J gave up 0 bases, with 9 bases separating them. The CDR3 sequence: CASRIMSSGNTIYF. DNA for the CDR3: TGTGCCAGCAGGATTATGAGCTCTGGAAACACCATATATTTT. Looking up the rest from reference TRBV2 and TRBJ1-3 gives the full variable domain: EPEVTQTPSHQVTQMGQEVILRCVPISNHLYFYWYRQILGQKVEFLVSFYNNEISEKSEIFDDQFSVERPDGSNFTLKIRSTKLEDSAMYFCASRIMSSGNTIYFGEGSWLTVV.

The rearrangement links TRBV5-1 to TRBJ1-1; 9 bases line up with TRBD1. V lost 2 bases to trimming and J lost 6 bases; unmatched junction nucleotides: 5. The CDR3 is 14 amino acids. The V gene's germline CDR1 is SGHRS and CDR2 YFSETQ. Here the CDR3 DNA reads TGCGCCAGCAGCTTAGGGGACAGGGTCTCTGAAGCTTTCTTT. It encodes CASSLGDRVSEAFF.